These T cell receptor beta chains were read from a single sample in a study of T cells in localized non-small cell lung cancer. This table comes from immunoSEQ multiplex PCR, and its TCRdb copy is limited to in-frame clones, with some not included. The sample consists of over a thousand clones, 23% of them appearing once. The sample consisted of normal lung tissue next to the tumor, taken before any cancer treatment. These receptors came from a man aged 35 to 69 with stage I lung adenocarcinoma. Each CDR3 is given with its conserved first and last residue. Each record gives: J gene, D gene, V gene, clone size, CDR3 protein, CDR3 DNA. A D gene is named only where the DNA matches it firmly. The size field is filled for only some rows; it gives once, few, many or a size class.

j_call: TRBJ2-7
d_call: NA
v_call: TRBV11-3
clone_size: few
cdr3_aa: CASSSRPTPYEQYF
cdr3_nt: TGTGCCAGCAGCTCCCGACCGACACCCTACGAGCAGTACTTC

j_call: TRBJ2-7
d_call: NA
v_call: TRBV11-3
clone_size: NA
cdr3_aa: CASSLSQGAYEQYF
cdr3_nt: TGTGCCAGCAGCTTGTCACAGGGAGCCTACGAGCAGTACTTC

j_call: TRBJ2-1
d_call: TRBD2
v_call: TRBV11-3
clone_size: NA
cdr3_aa: CASTLGLAGAGSYNEQFF
cdr3_nt: TGTGCCAGCACCCTGGGGCTAGCGGGGGCAGGTTCTTACAATGAGCAGTTCTTC

j_call: TRBJ2-3
d_call: TRBD2
v_call: TRBV11-3
clone_size: few
cdr3_aa: CASSTPTSGTADTQYF
cdr3_nt: TGTGCCAGCAGCACACCGACTAGCGGGACCGCAGATACGCAGTATTTT

j_call: TRBJ2-7
d_call: TRBD1
v_call: TRBV28
clone_size: NA
cdr3_aa: CASSSAGTGGHEQYF
cdr3_nt: TGTGCCAGCAGTTCGGCCGGGACAGGGGGCCATGAGCAGTACTTC

j_call: TRBJ1-2
d_call: NA
v_call: TRBV23-1
clone_size: NA
cdr3_aa: CASSQSFIWTANPHFYGYTF
cdr3_nt: TGCGCCAGCAGTCAATCTTTTATTTGGACTGCGAACCCCCACTTCTATGGCTACACCTTC

j_call: TRBJ2-5
d_call: TRBD2
v_call: TRBV19
clone_size: once
cdr3_aa: CASSLGLAGGGETQYF
cdr3_nt: TGTGCCAGTAGCCTCGGACTAGCGGGAGGGGGAGAGACCCAGTACTTC

j_call: TRBJ1-1
d_call: NA
v_call: TRBV11-3
clone_size: NA
cdr3_aa: CASSAPGPADTEAFF
cdr3_nt: TGTGCCAGCAGCGCCCCGGGGCCGGCGGACACTGAAGCTTTCTTT

j_call: TRBJ1-3
d_call: NA
v_call: TRBV6-8
clone_size: few
cdr3_aa: CATSPAETHTGNTIYF
cdr3_nt: TGTGCCACCTCCCCCGCCGAGACGCATACTGGAAACACCATATATTTT

j_call: TRBJ2-7
d_call: TRBD1
v_call: TRBV6-8
clone_size: NA
cdr3_aa: CASSIMGQGAEQYF
cdr3_nt: TGTGCCAGCAGTATAATGGGACAGGGAGCCGAGCAGTACTTC

j_call: TRBJ2-1
d_call: NA
v_call: TRBV11-3
clone_size: medium-sized
cdr3_aa: CASSLRNSYNEQFF
cdr3_nt: TGTGCCAGCAGCTTAAGGAATTCCTACAATGAGCAGTTCTTC

j_call: TRBJ1-6
d_call: NA
v_call: TRBV14
clone_size: NA
cdr3_aa: CASSPYGRDSPLHF
cdr3_nt: TGTGCCAGCAGCCCGTACGGTAGGGATTCACCCCTCCACTTT

j_call: TRBJ1-6
d_call: NA
v_call: TRBV6-8
clone_size: medium-sized
cdr3_aa: CASSAGPYNSPLHF
cdr3_nt: TGTGCCAGCAGTGCCGGCCCCTATAATTCACCCCTCCACTTT

j_call: TRBJ2-3
d_call: TRBD2
v_call: TRBV6-8
clone_size: few
cdr3_aa: CASSLTGTTPSDTQYF
cdr3_nt: TGTGCCAGCAGTCTCACCGGGACTACTCCCTCGGATACGCAGTATTTT

j_call: TRBJ1-1
d_call: NA
v_call: TRBV5-1
clone_size: NA
cdr3_aa: CASSLGRAGLNTEAFF
cdr3_nt: TGCGCCAGCAGCTTGGGGAGGGCAGGGTTGAACACTGAAGCTTTCTTT

j_call: TRBJ1-1
d_call: NA
v_call: TRBV28
clone_size: NA
cdr3_aa: CASSRLDGGVTEAFF
cdr3_nt: TGTGCCAGCAGTCGCTTGGACGGGGGCGTCACTGAAGCTTTCTTT

j_call: TRBJ1-5
d_call: NA
v_call: TRBV12-2
clone_size: medium-sized
cdr3_aa: CASSLGASNQPQHF
cdr3_nt: TGTGCCAGTTCGTTAGGGGCTAGCAATCAGCCCCAGCATTTT

j_call: TRBJ1-1
d_call: NA
v_call: TRBV30
clone_size: NA
cdr3_aa: CAWIMGNTEAFF
cdr3_nt: TGTGCCTGGATAATGGGGAACACTGAAGCTTTCTTT

j_call: TRBJ2-7
d_call: TRBD1
v_call: TRBV6-8
clone_size: few
cdr3_aa: CASSVGRTGGYEQYF
cdr3_nt: TGTGCCAGCAGTGTAGGCAGGACAGGGGGCTACGAGCAGTACTTC

j_call: TRBJ2-3
d_call: TRBD2
v_call: TRBV12-5
clone_size: medium-sized
cdr3_aa: CASIEPGRGGNTQYF
cdr3_nt: TGTGCCAGCATAGAGCCCGGGCGGGGGGGGAATACGCAGTATTTT

j_call: TRBJ2-1
d_call: TRBD2
v_call: TRBV19
clone_size: NA
cdr3_aa: CASSISSGGAYNEQFF
cdr3_nt: TGTGCCAGTAGTATTTCCAGCGGGGGGGCTTACAATGAGCAGTTCTTC

j_call: TRBJ2-7
d_call: NA
v_call: TRBV19
clone_size: few
cdr3_aa: CASSINGRYEQYF
cdr3_nt: TGTGCCAGTAGTATTAACGGACGCTACGAGCAGTACTTC

j_call: TRBJ2-7
d_call: NA
v_call: TRBV29-1
clone_size: NA
cdr3_aa: CSVEVGSSTYEQYF
cdr3_nt: TGCAGCGTTGAAGTCGGCAGCTCTACCTACGAGCAGTACTTC

j_call: TRBJ2-5
d_call: TRBD1
v_call: TRBV18
clone_size: NA
cdr3_aa: CASSPDRGKTQYF
cdr3_nt: TGTGCCAGCTCACCCGACAGGGGGAAGACCCAGTACTTC

j_call: TRBJ2-2
d_call: NA
v_call: TRBV11-3
clone_size: few
cdr3_aa: CASSLKTRDTGELFF
cdr3_nt: TGTGCCAGCAGCTTGAAGACTCGGGACACCGGGGAGCTGTTTTTT

j_call: TRBJ2-1
d_call: TRBD2
v_call: TRBV30
clone_size: NA
cdr3_aa: CARGFGGSSYNEQFF
cdr3_nt: TGTGCCCGGGGTTTCGGGGGGAGCTCCTACAATGAGCAGTTCTTC

j_call: TRBJ2-1
d_call: NA
v_call: TRBV12-5
clone_size: NA
cdr3_aa: CAVGPILNEQFF
cdr3_nt: TGTGCCGTCGGACCTATATTGAATGAGCAGTTCTTC

j_call: TRBJ2-5
d_call: NA
v_call: TRBV18
clone_size: NA
cdr3_aa: CASSPAGRETQYF
cdr3_nt: TGTGCCAGCTCACCTGCAGGTAGAGAGACCCAGTACTTC

j_call: TRBJ2-7
d_call: TRBD2
v_call: TRBV9
clone_size: medium-sized
cdr3_aa: CASSPGLAGLNEQYF
cdr3_nt: TGTGCCAGCAGCCCAGGACTAGCGGGATTAAACGAGCAGTACTTC

j_call: TRBJ2-3
d_call: TRBD2
v_call: TRBV9
clone_size: medium-sized
cdr3_aa: CASSELAGAGDTQYF
cdr3_nt: TGTGCCAGCAGTGAACTAGCGGGAGCTGGGGATACGCAGTATTTT

j_call: TRBJ2-7
d_call: NA
v_call: TRBV15
clone_size: NA
cdr3_aa: CATSRDTGAYSYEQYF
cdr3_nt: TGTGCCACCAGCAGAGATACCGGGGCCTACTCCTACGAGCAGTACTTC

j_call: TRBJ2-1
d_call: TRBD2
v_call: TRBV10-3
clone_size: few
cdr3_aa: CAISESGSRVTSEQFF
cdr3_nt: TGTGCCATCAGTGAGTCGGGCAGCAGAGTGACTAGCGAGCAGTTCTTC

j_call: TRBJ2-1
d_call: TRBD2
v_call: TRBV5-1
clone_size: NA
cdr3_aa: CASSLAGGIGEQFF
cdr3_nt: TGCGCCAGCAGCTTGGCCGGGGGGATCGGTGAGCAGTTCTTC

j_call: TRBJ2-7
d_call: TRBD1
v_call: TRBV6-8
clone_size: NA
cdr3_aa: CASRGYRDRASYEQYF
cdr3_nt: TGTGCCAGCAGGGGATACCGGGACAGGGCATCCTACGAGCAGTACTTC

j_call: TRBJ2-5
d_call: NA
v_call: TRBV18
clone_size: NA
cdr3_aa: CASSPTKGWAQETQYF
cdr3_nt: TGTGCCAGCTCACCGACGAAGGGTTGGGCTCAAGAGACCCAGTACTTC

j_call: TRBJ1-1
d_call: NA
v_call: TRBV6-8
clone_size: few
cdr3_aa: CASSDRRGARSPEAFF
cdr3_nt: TGTGCCAGCAGTGATCGTAGGGGGGCGCGCAGCCCTGAAGCTTTCTTT

j_call: TRBJ2-1
d_call: NA
v_call: TRBV11-3
clone_size: few
cdr3_aa: CASSFFGDAMRQFF
cdr3_nt: TGTGCCAGCAGCTTTTTTGGGGATGCAATGAGGCAGTTCTTC

j_call: TRBJ2-1
d_call: NA
v_call: TRBV18
clone_size: NA
cdr3_aa: CASSPVRGQYNEQFF
cdr3_nt: TGTGCCAGCTCACCAGTGCGAGGGCAGTACAATGAGCAGTTCTTC

j_call: TRBJ2-3
d_call: TRBD2
v_call: TRBV10-2
clone_size: once
cdr3_aa: CASNQLAAADTQYF
cdr3_nt: TGCGCCAGCAATCAGCTAGCGGCCGCAGATACGCAGTATTTT

j_call: TRBJ1-1
d_call: NA
v_call: TRBV7-1
clone_size: few
cdr3_aa: CASSLTWGTEAFF
cdr3_nt: TGTGCCAGCAGCTTAACGTGGGGCACTGAAGCTTTCTTT

j_call: TRBJ2-1
d_call: NA
v_call: TRBV9
clone_size: medium-sized
cdr3_aa: CASSVASGTYNEQFF
cdr3_nt: TGTGCCAGCAGCGTAGCGAGTGGAACCTACAATGAGCAGTTCTTC

j_call: TRBJ2-3
d_call: TRBD2
v_call: TRBV9
clone_size: few
cdr3_aa: CASHLTSEDTQYF
cdr3_nt: TGTGCCAGCCATCTGACTAGCGAGGATACGCAGTATTTT

j_call: TRBJ2-1
d_call: TRBD2
v_call: TRBV30
clone_size: NA
cdr3_aa: CAWADRGGTSGRVNEQFF
cdr3_nt: TGTGCCTGGGCCGACAGGGGAGGGACTAGCGGGAGAGTAAATGAGCAGTTCTTC

j_call: TRBJ2-1
d_call: TRBD1
v_call: TRBV19
clone_size: NA
cdr3_aa: CASTRQGTSYNEQFF
cdr3_nt: TGTGCCAGTACCCGACAGGGGACATCTTACAATGAGCAGTTCTTC

j_call: TRBJ2-5
d_call: TRBD2
v_call: TRBV9
clone_size: medium-sized
cdr3_aa: CASSGAGGSQETQYF
cdr3_nt: TGTGCCAGCAGCGGAGCGGGAGGGTCCCAAGAGACCCAGTACTTC